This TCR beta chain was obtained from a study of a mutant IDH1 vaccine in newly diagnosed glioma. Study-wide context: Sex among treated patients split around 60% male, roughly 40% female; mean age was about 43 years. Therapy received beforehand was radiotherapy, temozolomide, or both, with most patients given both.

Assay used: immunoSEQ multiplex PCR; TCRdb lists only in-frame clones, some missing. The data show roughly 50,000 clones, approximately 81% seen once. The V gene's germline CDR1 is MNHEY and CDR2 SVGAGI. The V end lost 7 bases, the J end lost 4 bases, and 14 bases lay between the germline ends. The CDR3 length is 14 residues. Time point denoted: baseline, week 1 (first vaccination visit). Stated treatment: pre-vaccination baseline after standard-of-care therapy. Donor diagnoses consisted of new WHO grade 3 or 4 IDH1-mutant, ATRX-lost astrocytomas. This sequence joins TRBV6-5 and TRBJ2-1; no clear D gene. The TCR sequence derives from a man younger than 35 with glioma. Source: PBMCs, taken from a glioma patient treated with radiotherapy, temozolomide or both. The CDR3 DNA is TGTGCCAGCACAGGTCCCAACGGGTACAATGAGCAGTTCTTC. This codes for CASTGPNGYNEQFF.